The clone carrying this T cell receptor (beta chain) was recorded many times. The antigen remains unidentified. The data are from a study of T cells in Graves' hyperthyroidism and ophthalmopathy. Overall study results and limits: The model made its ophthalmopathy prediction, and onset followed a median about 6 months later.

Ophthalmopathy cases met thresholds of Clinical Activity Score at least 3, NOSPECS grade at least 4 and duration under 3 months. RNA transcripts served as the template for amplifying TCR beta CDR3 regions. Primed by the HTBI set, a first-round RT-PCR was run on the TCR CDR3. TCRdb passed the multiplex PCR reads through MiXCR, listing each CDR3 protein once. The data hold approximately 610,000 distinct CDR3 sequences, with under 15% observed a single time. The TCR sequence derives from a woman aged 40 to 55 with Graves' ophthalmopathy. The sequenced sample was blood.

CDR3 DNA: TGTGCCAGCACTCGGCGGAACTCCCAAGAGACCCAGTACTTC. It codes for CASTRRNSQETQYF. The genes are TRBV2 and TRBJ2-5; D is ambiguous. CDR3 length: 14 amino acids. The germline gives CDR1 SNHLY, CDR2 FYNNEI. V lost 7 bases, J lost 1 base, and 13 bases lay in between.